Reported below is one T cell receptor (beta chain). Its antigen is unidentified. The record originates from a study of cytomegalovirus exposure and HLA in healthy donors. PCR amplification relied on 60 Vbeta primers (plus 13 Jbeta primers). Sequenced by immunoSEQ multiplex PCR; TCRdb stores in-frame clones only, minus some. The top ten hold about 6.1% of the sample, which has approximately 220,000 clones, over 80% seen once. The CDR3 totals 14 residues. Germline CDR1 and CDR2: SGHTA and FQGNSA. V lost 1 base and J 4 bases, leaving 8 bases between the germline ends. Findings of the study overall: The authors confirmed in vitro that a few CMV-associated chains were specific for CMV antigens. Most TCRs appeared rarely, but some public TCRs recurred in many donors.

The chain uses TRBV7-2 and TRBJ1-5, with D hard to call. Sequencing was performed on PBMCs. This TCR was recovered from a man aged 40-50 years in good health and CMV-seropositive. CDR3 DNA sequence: TGTGCCAGCAGCTTAGAACGGGGTAATCAGCCCCAGCATTTT. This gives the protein CASSLERGNQPQHF.